This record covers a single T cell receptor beta chain. This record comes from a study of shared clonotypes between healthy human individuals. As processed by the authors: Filtering differed for immunoSEQ, which gave only junction sequences without quality scores. Generated by immunoSEQ multiplex PCR, the TCRdb table keeps only in-frame clones and is missing some. The V and J calls and clone size are taken from that table; D and trimming were inferred from the DNA. This sample has roughly 2.5 million clones, with around nine tenths found just once. In germline, CDR1 is SNHLY, CDR2 FYNNEI. Trimming left V 4 bases short and J 3 bases short, with 16 bases between. CDR3 size: 15 residues.

The sequence was obtained from a man between 18 and 35 years old in good health. The specimen was naive CD4+ T cells sorted from blood. The subset is: CD45RA+ positively selected. The chain uses TRBV2 and TRBJ2-7; D unclear. CDR3 in DNA: TGTGCCAGCAGTGTAGACATTGCGCTCCTCTACGAGCAGTACTTC. As protein: CASSVDIALLYEQYF.